These T cell receptor beta chains were read from a single sample in a study of cytomegalovirus exposure and HLA in healthy donors. The assay was immunoSEQ multiplex PCR, and TCRdb's table has in-frame clones only and misses some. The sample's table shows 35,000 to 45,000 clones. Input material: PBMCs. These receptors were obtained from a male donor in good health and CMV-seronegative. Both conserved end residues are part of each CDR3.

v_call	j_call	cdr3_aa
TRBV14	TRBJ1-1	CASSQEGRGIEAFF
TRBV4-1	TRBJ1-2	CASSQDPGARYGYTF
TRBV29-1	TRBJ1-5	CSVLTENSNQPQHF
TRBV11-1	TRBJ1-1	CASSYSRLGQGDTNTEAFF
TRBV28	TRBJ1-4	CASSPDGGKRKLFF
TRBV6-6	TRBJ1-1	CASSPWGVSTEAFF
TRBV7-3	TRBJ2-7	CASSLSQGYEQYF
TRBV19	TRBJ1-1	CASSIDRVTEAFF
TRBV2	TRBJ1-5	CASRRRQGGNQPQHF
TRBV5-8	TRBJ2-7	CASSFGTGWIYEQYF
TRBV5-1	TRBJ1-3	CASSFDRSGNTIYF